The rows below give T cell receptor beta chains drawn from one sample of a study of T cell repertoires in cytomegalovirus infection. TCRdb processed the reads anew with MiXCR; each CDR3 protein has one entry. The sample shows 200,000 or so distinct CDR3 sequences, 35% to 45% of them seen only once. Their cognate antigens are unknown. Sequencing used CD8+ T cells from cultured PBMCs, obtained from culture after CMV antigen stimulation. The source of these receptors is a human donor in good health (CMV status not recorded). Some clones in this sample may be carry-over from other donors' samples. CDR3s include the opening cysteine and the closing phenylalanine or tryptophan. The D gene is left open where the match is weak. Expanded clones are given a class, and other clones once, few, many or no size at all.

>TRBJ2-1|TRBV11-2|-|few
CASSLGGPEQFF
TGTGCCAGCAGCTTAGGAGGGCCCGAGCAGTTCTTC
>TRBJ2-2|TRBV20-1|-|-
CSARDRAGAGTGELFF
TGCAGTGCTAGAGATCGGGCGGGGGCTGGAACCGGGGAGCTGTTTTTT
>TRBJ2-1|TRBV7-9|TRBD2|-
CASSSQSPIISGYTYNEQFF
TGTGCCAGCAGCTCTCAAAGCCCTATTATTAGCGGGTACACCTACAATGAGCAGTTCTTC
>TRBJ1-1|TRBV5-6|-|-
CASSYPGTRAYTEAFF
TGTGCCAGCAGCTACCCCGGGACCCGCGCCTACACTGAAGCTTTCTTT
>TRBJ2-2|TRBV4-1|-|once
CASSQDSSTGELFF
TGCGCCAGCAGCCAAGACTCGAGCACCGGGGAGCTGTTTTTT
>TRBJ2-1|TRBV27|TRBD1|few
CASSSDRGRRTEQFF
TGTGCCAGCAGTTCGGACAGGGGGCGCCGGACTGAGCAGTTCTTC
>TRBJ1-2|TRBV12-3/TRBV12-4|-|few
CASMDTGLGFYGYTF
TGTGCCAGCATGGACACTGGACTGGGATTCTATGGCTACACCTTC
>TRBJ2-7|TRBV28|-|-
CASTGTNRRYEQYF
TGTGCCAGCACCGGGACAAACCGAAGGTACGAGCAGTACTTC
>TRBJ1-5|TRBV7-9|-|-
CASTSDSNNQPQHF
TGTGCCAGCACCTCCGACAGCAATAATCAGCCCCAGCATTTT
>TRBJ2-2|TRBV7-9|-|-
CASTPPGPRGTGELFF
TGTGCCAGCACCCCTCCGGGACCCCGGGGCACCGGGGAGCTGTTTTTT
>TRBJ2-7|TRBV5-6|-|few
CASSFAHSSYEQYF
TGTGCCAGCAGCTTCGCACACAGCTCCTACGAGCAGTACTTC
>TRBJ2-1|TRBV2|-|few
CASSGPVGGGGRESYNEQFF
TGTGCCAGCAGTGGACCCGTTGGAGGGGGCGGTAGGGAATCCTACAATGAGCAGTTCTTC
>TRBJ1-1|TRBV6-6|-|-
CASRSPTKTEVFF
TGTGCCAGCAGGAGTCCGACGAAAACTGAAGTTTTCTTT
>TRBJ2-7|TRBV4-2|TRBD1|-
CASSHFGQGEGEQYF
TGTGCCAGCAGCCATTTCGGACAGGGGGAAGGGGAGCAGTACTTC
>TRBJ2-7|TRBV27|TRBD2|-
CASSLDPAGESEQYF
TGTGCCAGCAGTTTAGACCCAGCGGGAGAATCCGAGCAGTACTTC
>TRBJ2-7|TRBV4-1|-|-
CASSQDSSGRTKAYEQYF
TGCGCCAGCAGCCAAGATTCCTCTGGACGGACCAAGGCCTACGAGCAGTACTTC
>TRBJ2-3|TRBV20-1|TRBD1|-
CSARKAPGGSTDTQYF
TGCAGTGCTAGAAAAGCCCCAGGGGGCTCCACAGATACGCAGTATTTT
>TRBJ2-1|TRBV6-1|TRBD2|few
CASTRLADYNEQFF
TGTGCCAGCACTCGACTAGCGGACTACAATGAGCAGTTCTTC
>TRBJ1-1|TRBV28|-|-
CASKGGNQAFF
TGTGCCAGCAAGGGCGGCAACCAAGCTTTCTTT
>TRBJ2-3|TRBV7-3|-|-
CASSLTVADPSTDTQYF
TGTGCCAGCAGCTTAACTGTCGCAGACCCTAGCACAGATACGCAGTATTTT
>TRBJ2-7|TRBV11-2|-|-
CASSTPEKYEQYF
TGTGCCAGCAGCACCCCCGAAAAGTACGAGCAGTACTTC
>TRBJ2-1|TRBV9|TRBD2|once
CASSPGGGRTQRGQFF
TGTGCCAGCAGCCCCGGGGGCGGGAGGACCCAACGGGGGCAGTTCTTC
>TRBJ2-7|TRBV9|-|few
CASSAWGTDALYEQYF
TGTGCCAGCAGCGCCTGGGGGACGGACGCTCTCTACGAGCAGTACTTC
>TRBJ1-1|TRBV5-1|-|many
CASSLEWVNTEAFF
TGCGCCAGCAGCTTGGAATGGGTGAACACTGAAGCTTTCTTT
>TRBJ2-2|TRBV11-2|-|-
CASNVFPNTGELFF
TGTGCCAGCAACGTTTTTCCGAACACCGGGGAGCTGTTTTTT
>TRBJ2-7|TRBV7-8|-|few
CASSPGGSMREQYF
TGTGCCAGCAGCCCTGGGGGTTCGATGCGTGAGCAGTACTTC
>TRBJ2-2|TRBV11-2|TRBD2|once
CASSRRLAGGTGELFF
TGTGCCAGCAGCCGACGGCTAGCGGGAGGCACCGGGGAGCTGTTTTTT
>TRBJ1-1|TRBV11-3|-|-
CASSSSREGVETEAFF
TGTGCCAGCAGCTCCTCCCGGGAAGGGGTGGAGACTGAAGCTTTCTTT
>TRBJ1-1|TRBV7-9|TRBD1|many
CASSFDRGIMNTEAFF
TGTGCCAGCAGCTTTGACAGGGGGATCATGAACACTGAAGCTTTCTTT
>TRBJ2-1|TRBV20-1|-|-
CSGDLLTYNEQFF
TGCAGTGGGGACCTCTTAACCTACAATGAGCAGTTCTTC
>TRBJ1-4|TRBV2|-|few
CASRSTGRKLFF
TGTGCCAGCAGGTCTACAGGGAGAAAACTGTTTTTT
>TRBJ1-1|TRBV6-6|-|few
CASSYSWGQNTEAFF
TGTGCCAGCAGTTACTCATGGGGGCAGAACACTGAAGCTTTCTTT
>TRBJ2-1|TRBV15|-|-
CATSSPWKDHITNEQFF
TGTGCCACCAGCAGCCCGTGGAAGGACCACATTACCAATGAGCAGTTCTTC
>TRBJ2-5|TRBV12-3/TRBV12-4|-|-
CASSYTSQRETQYF
TGTGCCAGCAGTTACACTAGCCAGAGGGAGACCCAGTACTTC
>TRBJ2-7|TRBV7-8|-|many
CASSWDTPGDETYF
TGTGCAAGCAGCTGGGACACCCCTGGCGACGAGACGTACTTC